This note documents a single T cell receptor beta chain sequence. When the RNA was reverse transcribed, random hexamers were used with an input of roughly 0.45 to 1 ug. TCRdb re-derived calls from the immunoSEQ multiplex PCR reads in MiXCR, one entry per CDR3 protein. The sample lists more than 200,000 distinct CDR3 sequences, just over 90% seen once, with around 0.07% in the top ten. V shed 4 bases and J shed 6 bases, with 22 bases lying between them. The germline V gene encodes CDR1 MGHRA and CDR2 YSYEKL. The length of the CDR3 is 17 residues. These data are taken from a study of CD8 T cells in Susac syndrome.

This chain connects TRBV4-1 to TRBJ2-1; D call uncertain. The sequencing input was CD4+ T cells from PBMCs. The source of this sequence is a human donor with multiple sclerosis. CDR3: CASSRVPRGLLSNEQFF. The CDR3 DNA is TGCGCCAGCAGCCGTGTCCCCCGCGGCCTCTTGTCCAATGAGCAGTTCTTC.